The 15 T cell receptor beta chains in this list originate from one sample, sequenced in a study of blood T cell repertoires in COVID-19. TCRdb's copy holds only in-frame clones and misses some; the assay was immunoSEQ multiplex PCR. The sample contains about 70,000 clones, roughly 80% of which appear only once. Specimen: peripheral blood. These receptors were obtained from an older woman with acute or convalescent COVID-19.

This chain links TRBV5-1 with TRBJ1-2, with D hard to call. The germline V gene has CDR1 SGHRS and CDR2 YFSETQ. The CDR3 length is 13 residues. Deletions cut 2 bases from V and 6 bases from J, with 11 bases between. The CDR3 coding sequence is TGCGCCAGCAGCTTACGGGTATGGGATGGCTACACCTTC. Amino acid sequence: CASSLRVWDGYTF.

V usage is TRBV7-9 and J usage is TRBJ1-4, with a weak D call TRBD1 (6 bases). The CDR3 is 14 residues long. V lost 0 bases, J lost 8 bases, and 10 bases lay in between. Per the germline V gene, CDR1 is SEHNR and CDR2 is FQNEAQ (reference sequence). CDR3 coding DNA: TGTGCCAGCAGCTTAGCAGGGGGTGGCGAAAAACTGTTTTTT. This translates into CASSLAGGGEKLFF. Filled out from reference TRBV7-9 and TRBJ1-4, the complete variable domain reads DTGVSQNPRHKITKRGQNVTFRCDPISEHNRLYWYRQTLGQGPEFLTYFQNEAQLEKSRLLSDRFSAERPKGSFSTLEIQRTEQGDSAMYLCASSLAGGGEKLFFGSGTQLSVL.

This chain connects TRBV7-2 to TRBJ1-3, with a tentative D call TRBD1 (5 bases). The CDR3 totals 14 residues. Looked up from germline, CDR1 is SGHTA and CDR2 is FQGNSA. The V end was cut by 8 bases, the J end by 0 bases, with 11 bases between. The CDR3 sequence is CASGREHSGNTIYF. CDR3 nucleotides: TGTGCCAGCGGCAGGGAACACTCTGGAAACACCATATATTTT. Full variable domain (rest looked up from reference TRBV7-2 and TRBJ1-3): GAGVSQSPSNKVTEKGKDVELRCDPISGHTALYWYRQSLGQGLEFLIYFQGNSAPDKSGLPSDRFSAERTGGSVSTLTIQRTQQEDSAVYLCASGREHSGNTIYFGEGSWLTVV.

The chain recombines TRBV2 with TRBJ1-4, with D unresolved. The CDR3 is 15 residues long. Deletions cut 4 bases from V and 7 bases from J, with 16 bases between. CDR1 is SNHLY and CDR2 is FYNNEI in the germline V gene. In DNA, the CDR3 is TGTGCCAGCAGTGCCCAAATAGTGCGAGGTGAAAAACTGTTTTTT. It encodes CASSAQIVRGEKLFF. Using reference TRBV2 and TRBJ1-4 for the parts outside the CDR3, the full variable domain is EPEVTQTPSHQVTQMGQEVILRCVPISNHLYFYWYRQILGQKVEFLVSFYNNEISEKSEIFDDQFSVERPDGSNFTLKIRSTKLEDSAMYFCASSAQIVRGEKLFFGSGTQLSVL.

This clone turned up a few times. J is TRBJ1-5 and V is TRBV6-1; TRBD1 might be the D (5 bases). There are 16 residues in the CDR3. Trimming took 3 bases from V and 0 from J, leaving 12 bases between them. The germline gives CDR1 MNHNS, CDR2 SASEGT. The CDR3 spells CASSDEPGLSNQPQHF. The CDR3 nucleotides are TGTGCCAGCAGTGACGAGCCAGGGCTTAGCAATCAGCCCCAGCATTTT.

The chain couples TRBV28 to TRBJ2-3; 8 bases agree with TRBD2. V lost 5 bases and J lost 2; bases outside the gene matches: 9. The CDR3 runs to 16 residues. The germline V gene has CDR1 MDHEN and CDR2 SYDVKM. The CDR3 bases are TGTGCCAGCAGTCTTTCCGGACTAGCTACCACAGATACGCAGTATTTT. Protein sequence: CASSLSGLATTDTQYF.

The CDR3: CASSLAPKLAGYNEQFF. The CDR3 nucleotides are TGTGCCAGCAGCTTAGCCCCTAAACTAGCGGGCTACAATGAGCAGTTCTTC. The V and J genes are TRBV7-9 and TRBJ2-1; 9 nucleotides agree with TRBD2. The CDR3 contains 17 residues. Germline V gene data show CDR1 as SEHNR and CDR2 as FQNEAQ (reference sequence). Germline trimming cut 0 bases from V and 3 bases from J; bases unmatched to any gene: 6.

The chain recombines TRBV5-1 with TRBJ2-1; 12 nucleotides line up with TRBD2. V shed 5 bases and J 7 bases; nucleotides not matched to a gene: 13. CDR3 length: 17 residues. Germline-derived CDR1 and CDR2 are SGHRS and YFSETQ. For the CDR3, the DNA is TGCGCCAGCAGTTCCGGACTAGCGGGACTAGGGAGGAATGAGCAGTTCTTC. It is translated as CASSSGLAGLGRNEQFF. The full variable domain, rest sourced from reference TRBV5-1 and TRBJ2-1, is KAGVTQTPRYLIKTRGQQVTLSCSPISGHRSVSWYQQTPGQGLQFLFEYFSETQRNKGNFPGRFSGRQFSNSRSEMNVSTLELGDSALYLCASSSGLAGLGRNEQFFGPGTRLTVL.

The V call is TRBV3-1 (or the pseudogene TRBV3-2), the J call TRBJ2-7; 11 bases fit TRBD2. Germline assignment: CDR1 LGHDT and CDR2 YNNKEL (reference sequence). The J segment lost 7 bases and the V segment lost 0 bases, leaving 8 bases of the junction unmatched. This CDR3 contains 16 residues. In DNA, the CDR3 is TGTGCCAGCAGCCAAGATCGACTAGCGGGACTTCAAGAGCAGTACTTC. Translated, it gives CASSQDRLAGLQEQYF.

This chain joins TRBV18 and TRBJ1-5; 8 nucleotides align to TRBD1. CDR1 is KGHSH, CDR2 LQKENI, per germline. This CDR3 is built from 13 residues. Losses at the gene ends were 4 bases for V and 5 bases for J; bases not matched to a gene: 1. This chain's CDR3 is CASSQTGDQPQHF. The CDR3 DNA reads TGTGCCAGCTCACAGACAGGGGATCAGCCCCAGCATTTT.

The CDR3 loop is CASTSGDYGYTF. CDR3 nucleotides: TGTGCCAGCACATCAGGGGACTATGGCTACACCTTC. The chain is built from TRBV6-6 and TRBJ1-2; possible D gene TRBD1, 6 bases. V lost 7 bases and J lost 3, with 9 bases in between. The CDR3 has 12 residues. The germline V gene has CDR1 MNHNY and CDR2 SVGAGI (reference sequence).

CDR3 in amino acids: CASSLAGGRSPYNEQFF. In DNA form, the CDR3 reads TGCGCCAGCAGCCTAGCGGGAGGACGGTCCCCCTACAATGAGCAGTTCTTC. This rearrangement joins TRBV5-1 to TRBJ2-1, with 11 nucleotides matching TRBD2. The CDR3 length is 17 residues. Germline-derived CDR1 and CDR2 are SGHRS and YFSETQ. V lost 4 bases to trimming and J lost 2 bases; unmatched junction nucleotides: 8.

This chain uses TRBV6-5 with TRBJ1-1; D not certain. The germline V and J ends were trimmed by 8 bases and 1 base, with 11 bases remaining between them. From germline, CDR1 is MNHEY and CDR2 SVGAGI. This CDR3 is built from 13 residues. CDR3 DNA sequence: TGTGCCAGCTGCGGTGTAAGGAACACTGAAGCTTTCTTT. This codes for CASCGVRNTEAFF.

The rearrangement links TRBV29-1 to TRBJ2-3, with D perhaps matching TRBD1 (6 bases). V gave up 8 bases and J gave up 5 bases, with 17 bases separating them. The CDR3 is 13 residues long. Germline V gene lookup returns CDR1 SQVTM and CDR2 ANQGSEA. The DNA of the CDR3 is TGCAGCTCGTCGGGGACAATGGGAGATACGCAGTATTTT. Translated, it gives CSSSGTMGDTQYF.

This clone came up a few times. The chain has TRBV7-8 and TRBJ1-1; D not resolved. Looked up from germline, CDR1 is SGHVS and CDR2 is FQNEAQ. The ends were cut back, 6 bases at V and 2 bases at J, with 7 bases in the middle. The CDR3 consists of 12 residues. CDR3 in DNA: TGTGCCAGCAGACTGATAAACACTGAAGCTTTCTTT. This sequence encodes CASRLINTEAFF.